Below are 24 T cell receptor beta chains sequenced from a single sample in a study of metastatic and nonmetastatic thyroid tumors. Nobody among the patients had been given any treatment before thyroid surgery. TCRdb redid the clone calls on the PCR reads using MiXCR. Of roughly 40,000 clones in the sample, around an eighth are singletons; the top ten hold 7% to 9.5%. Sequencing input: blood. The receptors derive from a male donor with papillary thyroid cancer or a benign thyroid nodule (not recorded which). Some clones in this sample may be carry-over from other donors' samples.

With regard to this clone: A single base separates this from a much larger clone, so it may be a read error. This CDR3 is also generated by other DNA sequences in the sample. V gene TRBV19 combines with J gene TRBJ2-3, with D perhaps matching TRBD2 (5 bases). The CDR3 is 12 residues long. Germline V gives CDR1 LNHDA, CDR2 SQIVND (reference sequence). CDR3 residues: CASSISRDTQYF. CDR3 nucleotides: TGTGCCAGTAGTATCAGTCGGGATACTCAGTATTTT.

This chain uses TRBV6-5 with TRBJ1-1, with TRBD1 identical over 8 bases. The CDR3 has 16 residues. Germline CDR1 MNHEY, CDR2 SVGAGI. The junction had 8 bases not matched to a gene; V was cut back by 3 bases and J by 2 bases. Here the CDR3 reads CASSYWTGNLNTEAFF. The CDR3 nucleotides read TGTGCCAGCAGTTATTGGACAGGGAATCTTAACACTGAAGCTTTCTTT.

Many counts were recorded for this clone. The chain uses TRBV6-1 and TRBJ2-1, with D perhaps matching TRBD2 (6 bases). Germline V lookup: CDR1 MNHNS, CDR2 SASEGT. The CDR3 runs to 12 residues. The V and J ends lost 8 bases and 7 bases respectively, with 12 bases between them. As DNA, the CDR3 is TGTGCCAGCCGGGGACTTTTTAATGAGCAGTTCTTC. It yields the protein CASRGLFNEQFF.

Regarding this clone: Being one base from a much bigger clone, this may be a read error. The same CDR3 is also encoded by other DNA sequences in this sample. The chain is built from TRBV5-6 and TRBJ2-7, with no clear D. V dropped 0 bases and J dropped 0 bases, with 7 bases sitting between them. The CDR3 extends over 14 amino acids. Germline values: CDR1 SGHDT, CDR2 YYEEEE. CDR3 protein: CASSLVGSSYEQYF. DNA of the CDR3: TGTGCCAGCAGCTTGGTTGGCAGCTCCTACGAGCAGTACTTC.

This clone was seen only a few times. V usage is TRBV3-1 and J usage is TRBJ2-3; TRBD1 is a possible D gene (5 bases). Trimming shortened V by 6 bases and J by 1 base, and 8 bases separated the two germline ends. In germline, CDR1 is LGHDT, CDR2 YNNKEL (reference sequence). CDR3 length: 13 amino acids. This CDR3 is CASRGHGTDTQYF. In nucleotides, the CDR3 is TGTGCCAGCAGGGGGCACGGCACAGATACGCAGTATTTT.

Worth noting for this clone: A much larger clone is a single base away; this may be a read error. This chain uses TRBV20-1 with TRBJ1-2; D gene unclear. CDR1 DFQATT and CDR2 SNEGSKA come from the germline V gene (reference sequence). V was trimmed by 5 bases and J by 0 bases, leaving 7 bases between them. CDR3 length equals 12 residues. Here the CDR3 DNA reads TGCAGTGCTGGTGGACCTAACTATGGCTACACCTTC. Protein sequence: CSAGGPNYGYTF.

This clone was seen repeatedly, ten times or more. The chain is built from TRBV5-1 and TRBJ1-2; 7 bases fit TRBD1. The CDR3 is 15 amino acids. CDR1 and CDR2 (germline): SGHRS, YFSETQ. Unmatched junction bases numbered 2, after V lost 0 bases and J lost 0 bases. CDR3 nucleotide sequence: TGCGCCAGCAGCTTGGCCGGGACAGCTAACTATGGCTACACCTTC. Translated: CASSLAGTANYGYTF.

The CDR3 region has the DNA TGTGCCAGCAGTTTCTATCTACGGAGGGCAGACGTTAACTATGGCTACACCTTC. This translates into CASSFYLRRADVNYGYTF. V gene TRBV27 combines with J gene TRBJ1-2; D is undetermined. Trimming pared 3 bases from V and 1 base from J, leaving 21 bases between. Germline-derived CDR1 and CDR2 are MNHEY and SMNVEV (reference sequence). This CDR3 has 18 amino acids.

CDR3 DNA: TGTGCCAGCAGTTACGCAGGGAACACTGAAGCTTTCTTT. Amino acids: CASSYAGNTEAFF. The gene calls are TRBV12-3 or TRBV12-4 and TRBJ1-1; D is undetermined. The CDR3 extends over 13 amino acids. The V end lost 4 bases, the J end lost 1 base, and 7 bases lay between the germline ends.

This clone was counted at least ten times. The chain has TRBV20-1 and TRBJ2-3; the D gene is possibly TRBD2 (6 bases). The CDR3 length is 16 residues. Germline V gene data show CDR1 as DFQATT and CDR2 as SNEGSKA (reference sequence). Trimming left V 0 bases short and J 6 bases short, with 19 bases between. The CDR3 region is CSARDGMGGGGDTQYF. CDR3 DNA: TGCAGTGCTAGAGATGGGATGGGGGGAGGTGGGGATACGCAGTATTTT.

Comments on this clone: It may be a read error: a sequence one base away is much more abundant. This chain joins TRBV9 and TRBJ1-1, with TRBD1 identical over 7 bases. This CDR3 is 13 amino acids long. The germline V gene encodes CDR1 SGDLS and CDR2 YYNGEE. The CDR3 here is CASSVTGAEEVFF. In nucleotides, the CDR3 is TGTGCCAGCAGCGTCACAGGGGCTGAGGAAGTTTTCTTT.

This clone has a count of ten or more. The junction departs from the called germline gene at one end, perhaps through a read error. This chain links TRBV7-7 with TRBJ1-6; possible D gene TRBD1, 5 bases. There are 14 residues in the CDR3. CDR1 is SSHAT and CDR2 is FNYEAQ in the germline V gene (reference sequence). CDR3 coding DNA: TGTGCTAGCAGCCGCAACCCGGGGGATTCACCCCTCCACTTT. It is translated as CASSRNPGDSPLHF.

This clone was detected ten times or more. J is TRBJ2-3 and V is TRBV19; maybe TRBD2 (6 bases). CDR1 is LNHDA, CDR2 SQIVND, per germline (reference sequence). There are 13 residues in the CDR3. V lost 7 bases to trimming and J lost 6 bases, with 14 bases between them. Here the CDR3 DNA reads TGTGCCAGTACCGAGACTAGGAAGGATACGCAGTATTTT. Its protein is CASTETRKDTQYF.

This clone came up many times. The V gene is TRBV4-1, the J gene TRBJ1-4; D is ambiguous. The ends were cut back, 0 bases at V and 6 bases at J, with 5 bases in the middle. The CDR3 is made up of 13 amino acids. Germline assignment: CDR1 MGHRA and CDR2 YSYEKL. CDR3 region: CASSQDPDEKLFF. CDR3 DNA sequence: TGCGCCAGCAGCCAAGATCCGGATGAAAAACTGTTTTTT.

Concerning this clone itself: Given a much more abundant clone one base away, this may be a read error. This sequence joins TRBV19 and TRBJ1-5; D call uncertain. The CDR3 consists of 17 residues. Germline CDR1 reads LNHDA; CDR2 reads SQIVND (reference sequence). CDR3 sequence: CASSTDRFGFSNRPQHF. Written as DNA, the CDR3 is TGTGCCAGTAGTACCGACCGTTTTGGGTTTAGCAATCGGCCCCAGCATTTT.

This chain connects TRBV18 to TRBJ1-1; 7 positions match TRBD1. The length of the CDR3 is 15 residues. CDR1 is KGHSH and CDR2 is LQKENI in the germline V gene. With V trimmed by 3 bases and J by 1 base, 5 bases remained unmatched. CDR3 in DNA: TGTGCCAGCTCACCGAAACAGGGGAGGAACACTGAAGCTTTCTTT. This sequence encodes CASSPKQGRNTEAFF.

There are many counts of this clone. The CDR3 loop is CASSPRRGDLTSQQRNEQFF. CDR3 in DNA: TGTGCCAGCAGCCCACGTAGGGGGGATTTGACTAGCCAACAGAGGAATGAGCAGTTCTTC. The V call is TRBV3-1, the J call TRBJ2-1, with D possibly matching TRBD2 (7 bases). The V end was cut by 4 bases, the J end by 7 bases, with 32 bases between. The CDR3 spans 20 residues. Germline CDR1 LGHDT, CDR2 YNNKEL (reference sequence).

Only one count was recorded for this clone. The chain uses TRBV11-1 and TRBJ2-7; TRBD1 matches 7 bases. Trimming at V came to 8 bases and at J to 1 base, leaving 17 bases not matched to a gene. The CDR3 contains 17 residues. Germline CDR1 is SGHAT and CDR2 is FQDESV (reference sequence). The CDR3 protein is CASGRQGWPTGSYEQYF. In DNA, the CDR3 is TGTGCCAGCGGCAGACAGGGTTGGCCAACGGGGTCCTACGAGCAGTACTTC.

This clone has ten or more counts. V and J are TRBV24-1 and TRBJ2-1, with D maybe TRBD1 (6 bases). Germline V CDR1 and CDR2: KGHDR, SFDVKD. V lost 3 bases and J lost 10, with 15 bases in between. The CDR3 has 14 residues. In nucleotides, the CDR3 is TGTGCCACCAGTGATCAAGGGTACCAGGGGGAGCAGTTCTTC. It codes for CATSDQGYQGEQFF.

Relative to its sample, this clone is medium-sized. The rearrangement uses TRBV6-2 or TRBV6-3 and TRBJ1-1; the D gene is possibly TRBD1 (6 bases). Germline CDR1 and CDR2: MNHEY and SVGEGT. CDR3 size: 14 residues. V was pared by 7 bases and J by 0 bases, with 12 bases between. The CDR3 loop reads CASIPNRVNTEAFF. CDR3 in DNA: TGTGCCAGCATTCCAAACAGGGTGAACACTGAAGCTTTCTTT.

A remark on this clone: Since a much larger clone is just one base distant, this may be a read error. The V gene is TRBV11-1, the J gene TRBJ2-3; D is possibly TRBD2 (7 bases). The CDR3 extends over 16 amino acids. CDR1 is SGHAT, CDR2 FQDESV, per germline (reference sequence). The V gene lost 5 bases and the J gene lost 3 bases, with 18 bases spanning the gap. CDR3: CASSPGGQGPTDTQYF. For the CDR3, the DNA is TGTGCCAGCAGCCCGGGGGGACAAGGCCCAACAGATACGCAGTATTTT.

This chain links TRBV18 with TRBJ2-5; maybe TRBD2 (5 bases). The CDR3 consists of 18 residues. Germline V gene sequence: CDR1 KGHSH, CDR2 LQKENI. V shed 2 bases and J shed 7 bases, with 26 bases lying between them. The CDR3 DNA reads TGTGCCAGCTCACCAAGTTGGGGAGCGGACTCCCCGCCGGGGACCCAGTACTTC. It is translated as CASSPSWGADSPPGTQYF.

In its sample, this clone was seen many times. A read error may explain this, as a much larger clone is one base away. The sample holds other DNA sequences that translate to the same CDR3. This chain joins TRBV28 and TRBJ2-2, with a weak D call TRBD2 (5 bases). From germline, CDR1 is MDHEN and CDR2 SYDVKM. The CDR3 has 13 amino acids. CDR3 residues: CASTTPRPGELFF. The CDR3 nucleotides are TGTGCCAGCACTACACCCCGACCCGGGGAGCTATTTTTT.

The count of this clone is one. Given a much more abundant clone one base away, this may be a read error. V usage is TRBV5-1 and J usage is TRBJ2-3, with D possibly matching TRBD2 (5 bases). There are 15 residues in the CDR3. The germline V gene has CDR1 SGHRS and CDR2 YFSETQ. DNA for the CDR3: TGCTCCAGCAGCTTCGGAGGTCCTAGCACAGATACGCAGTATTTT. Translation: CSSSFGGPSTDTQYF.